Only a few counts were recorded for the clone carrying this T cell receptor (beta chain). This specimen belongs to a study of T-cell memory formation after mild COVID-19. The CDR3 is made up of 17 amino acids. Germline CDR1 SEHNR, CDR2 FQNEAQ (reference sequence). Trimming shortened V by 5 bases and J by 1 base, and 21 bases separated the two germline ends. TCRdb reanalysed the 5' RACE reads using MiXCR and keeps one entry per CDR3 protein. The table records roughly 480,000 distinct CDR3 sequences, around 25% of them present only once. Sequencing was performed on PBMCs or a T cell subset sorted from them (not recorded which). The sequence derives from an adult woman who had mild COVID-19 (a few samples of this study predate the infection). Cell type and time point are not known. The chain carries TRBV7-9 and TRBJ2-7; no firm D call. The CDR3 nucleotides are TGTGCCAGCAGCCCAGACCGCGGACGCGTGGGGTCCTACGAGCAGTACTTC. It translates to CASSPDRGRVGSYEQYF. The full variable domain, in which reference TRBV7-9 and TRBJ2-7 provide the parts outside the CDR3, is DTGVSQNPRHKITKRGQNVTFRCDPISEHNRLYWYRQTLGQGPEFLTYFQNEAQLEKSRLLSDRFSAERPKGSFSTLEIQRTEQGDSAMYLCASSPDRGRVGSYEQYFGPGTRLTVT.